Detailed here is one T cell receptor (beta chain). Its target is not known. Stated time point: week 47, end of study. Mutant IDH1 20-mer peptide, at 300 ug, made up each vaccine dose, with topical imiquimod. The repertoire was sequenced with immunoSEQ multiplex PCR; TCRdb's copy has only in-frame clones and lacks some. The sample has some 87,000 clones; about 81% are singletons. With 0 bases removed from V and 1 base from J, the gap between germline ends came to 10 bases. There are 16 residues in the CDR3. CDR1 SGHDN and CDR2 FVKESK come from the germline V gene. This specimen comes from a study of a mutant IDH1 vaccine in newly diagnosed glioma. As for the study in general: Patients got their first vaccination 4-6 weeks after radiotherapy alone, or with temozolomide cycles. The treated population exhibited a male proportion of around 62%, a female proportion of around 40%, and a mean age of about 40 years. Overall study results and limits: Changes to the top peripheral T cell clonotypes appeared unrelated to pseudoprogression.

The sequenced sample was PBMCs, obtained from a glioma patient whose treatment included an IDH1 peptide vaccine. This clonotype was sampled from a man aged 40-49 years with glioma. The chain combines TRBV14 with TRBJ2-1; D gene uncertain. CDR3 sequence reads: CASSQDRGLSYNEQFF. CDR3 DNA sequence: TGTGCCAGCAGCCAAGATCGCGGTCTTTCCTACAATGAGCAGTTCTTC.